The 14 T cell receptor beta chains below were found in one sample sequenced in a study of cytomegalovirus exposure and HLA in healthy donors. PCR primers comprised 60 Vbeta and 13 Jbeta primers. The table came from immunoSEQ multiplex PCR; TCRdb's copy has only in-frame clones and leaves some out. The sample yields about 200,000 clones, 60% to 80% seen once. The sequenced material came from PBMCs. These receptors all stem from a male donor in good health and CMV-seronegative.

The V call is TRBV6-5, the J call TRBJ2-7; D may be TRBD1 (6 bases). The CDR3 sequence is 14 residues long. Trimming took off 5 bases at V and 0 bases at J, with 11 bases between the two ends. CDR1 is MNHEY, CDR2 SVGAGI, per germline. The CDR3 loop reads CASSIQTGSYEQYF. DNA for the CDR3: TGTGCCAGCAGTATCCAGACAGGCTCCTACGAGCAGTACTTC.

The rearrangement uses TRBV18 and TRBJ1-2, with 7 nucleotides matching TRBD1. CDR3 length: 14 residues. Germline V lookup: CDR1 KGHSH, CDR2 LQKENI. The V and J ends lost 4 bases and 5 bases, in that order; junction bases with no gene match: 7. The CDR3 nucleotides read TGTGCCAGCTCACTGTCCGGGACAGCATATGGCTACACCTTC. This encodes CASSLSGTAYGYTF.

The chain is built from TRBV28 and TRBJ2-7; 8 bases are a match to TRBD1. The CDR3 loop spans 14 amino acids. Per the germline V gene, CDR1 is MDHEN and CDR2 is SYDVKM. J gave up 3 bases and V 2 bases, and 3 bases lay outside the gene matches. The CDR3 loop is CASSLRDRGYEQYF. CDR3 DNA: TGTGCCAGCAGTTTACGAGACAGGGGCTACGAGCAGTACTTC.

This clone was detected only a few times. CDR3 sequence: CASSELAGTGELFF. For the CDR3, the DNA is TGTGCCAGCAGTGAACTGGCGGGCACCGGGGAGCTGTTTTTT. The chain couples TRBV6-1 to TRBJ2-2; D may be TRBD2 (5 bases). Germline loops: CDR1 MNHNS, CDR2 SASEGT. Trimming removed 2 bases at V and 4 bases at J, with 8 bases between. The CDR3 totals 14 residues.

This chain uses TRBV28 with TRBJ2-1; a weak D match, TRBD2 (6 bases). Germline V gene data show CDR1 as MDHEN and CDR2 as SYDVKM. The ends were cut back, 3 bases at V and 6 bases at J, with 15 bases in the middle. The CDR3 length is 15 residues. CDR3 in amino acids: CASSFGGLEFNEQFF. The CDR3, as DNA: TGTGCCAGCAGTTTCGGGGGTCTTGAATTCAATGAGCAGTTCTTC.

The rearrangement links TRBV29-1 to TRBJ2-5, with TRBD2 matching over 14 bases. This CDR3 is built from 19 residues. J lost 0 bases, V lost 4 bases, and 13 bases had no gene match. The germline V gene has CDR1 SQVTM and CDR2 ANQGSEA. CDR3 loop: CSVGLWPGLAGVHQETQYF. As DNA, the CDR3 is TGCAGCGTTGGCCTGTGGCCGGGACTAGCGGGAGTTCACCAAGAGACCCAGTACTTC.

CDR3 residues: CASRLEKLSGYTF. Here the CDR3 DNA reads TGCGCCAGCCGCCTTGAAAAACTAAGCGGCTACACCTTC. The chain employs TRBV5-1 and TRBJ1-2; unclear D gene. The CDR3 loop spans 13 amino acids. V shed 7 bases and J shed 8 bases, with 18 bases lying between them. In germline, CDR1 is SGHRS, CDR2 YFSETQ.

This chain uses TRBV6-5 with TRBJ2-3, with 11 bases lining up with TRBD2. With 4 bases clipped from V and 3 bases from J, the junction kept 6 bases outside the gene matches. CDR3 length: 16 amino acids. Germline CDR1 reads MNHEY; CDR2 reads SVGAGI. CDR3 sequence reads: CASSSLGLAETDTQYF. The CDR3 DNA reads TGTGCCAGCAGTTCCTTGGGACTAGCGGAAACAGATACGCAGTATTTT.

The V gene is TRBV7-3, the J gene TRBJ2-2, with D possibly TRBD2 on 6 matching bases. V dropped 5 bases and J dropped 1 base, with 20 bases sitting between them. The CDR3 extends over 18 amino acids. The germline CDR1 and CDR2 sequences are SGHTA and FQGTGA. CDR3 in amino acids: CASSPFPGAEGNTGELFF. CDR3 bases: TGTGCCAGCAGCCCATTTCCCGGGGCGGAGGGGAACACCGGGGAGCTGTTTTTT. Based on the CDR3 plus reference TRBV7-3 and TRBJ2-2, the full variable domain is GAGVSQTPSNKVTEKGKYVELRCDPISGHTALYWYRQSLGQGPEFLIYFQGTGAADDSGLPNDRFFAVRPEGSVSTLKIQRTERGDSAVYLCASSPFPGAEGNTGELFFGEGSRLTVL.

Only one count was recorded for this clone. The chain has TRBV7-2 and TRBJ1-2; 10 positions agree with TRBD1. Trimming removed 3 bases from V and 8 bases from J; junction bases left unmatched: 15. There are 17 residues in the CDR3. Looked up from germline, CDR1 is SGHTA and CDR2 is FQGNSA. The CDR3 protein is CASSFVTGGAILGGYTF. The CDR3 DNA reads as TGTGCCAGCAGCTTCGTGACAGGGGGCGCGATTTTAGGAGGCTACACCTTC.

This clone was observed at least ten times. This rearrangement joins TRBV5-1 to TRBJ2-7; D perhaps matches TRBD1 (5 bases). Germline CDR1 and CDR2: SGHRS and YFSETQ. The V end was cut by 0 bases, the J end by 4 bases, with 8 bases between. This CDR3 spans 13 amino acids. Here the CDR3 reads CASSLEGRYEQYF. The CDR3 DNA reads as TGCGCCAGCAGCTTGGAGGGGCGGTACGAGCAGTACTTC.

This sequence joins TRBV7-2 and TRBJ1-5; D is perhaps TRBD1 (5 bases). V lost 1 base, J lost 6 bases, and 13 bases lay in between. Germline values: CDR1 SGHTA, CDR2 FQGNSA. The CDR3 loop spans 15 amino acids. CDR3: CASSLGGGSGQPQHF. For the CDR3, the DNA is TGTGCCAGCAGCTTAGGTGGGGGGTCGGGTCAGCCCCAGCATTTT.

The chain employs TRBV11-2 and TRBJ2-7; D possibly corresponds to TRBD1 (5 bases). The V end lost 2 bases, the J end lost 2 bases, and 13 bases lay between the germline ends. Germline-derived CDR1 and CDR2 are SGHAT and FQNNGV. This CDR3 spans 15 amino acids. The DNA for the CDR3 is TGTGCCAGCAGCTTATCTGCAGGGATGGCCTACGAGCAGTACTTC. Protein product: CASSLSAGMAYEQYF.

As to this clone: The junction shows a germline mismatch at one end, possibly a read error. Here the CDR3 reads CASSYSGAAVPRF. The DNA of the CDR3 is TGTGCCAGCAGTTACTCAGGGGCGGCCGTGCCGCGTTTT. The chain carries TRBV6-6 and TRBJ1-4; possibly TRBD1 for D (5 bases). The CDR3 loop spans 13 amino acids. Germline V gene sequence: CDR1 MNHNY, CDR2 SVGAGI (reference sequence).